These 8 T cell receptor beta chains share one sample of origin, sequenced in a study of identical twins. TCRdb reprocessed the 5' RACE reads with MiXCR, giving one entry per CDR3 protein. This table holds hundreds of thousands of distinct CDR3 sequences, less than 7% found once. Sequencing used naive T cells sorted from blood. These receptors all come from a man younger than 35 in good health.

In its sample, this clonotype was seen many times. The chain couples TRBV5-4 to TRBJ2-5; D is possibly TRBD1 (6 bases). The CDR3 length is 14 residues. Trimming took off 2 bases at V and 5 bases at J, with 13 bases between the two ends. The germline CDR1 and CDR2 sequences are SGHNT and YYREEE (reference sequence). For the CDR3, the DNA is TGTGCCAGCAGCTTACGAGACAGGACGGAGACCCAGTACTTC. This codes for CASSLRDRTETQYF.

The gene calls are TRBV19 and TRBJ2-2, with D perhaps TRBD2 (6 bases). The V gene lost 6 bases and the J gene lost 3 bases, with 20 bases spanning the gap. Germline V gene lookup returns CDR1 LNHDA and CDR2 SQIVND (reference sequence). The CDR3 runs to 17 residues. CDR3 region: CASRFGFAGSYTGELFF. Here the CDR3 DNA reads TGTGCCAGTAGGTTTGGTTTCGCGGGATCCTACACCGGGGAGCTGTTTTTT.

The CDR3 loop is CSAPGTGHYGYTF. CDR3 nucleotide sequence: TGCAGTGCCCCCGGGACAGGCCACTATGGCTACACCTTC. The chain combines TRBV20-1 with TRBJ1-2; 8 bases are shared with TRBD1. The CDR3 is made up of 13 amino acids. Germline loops: CDR1 DFQATT, CDR2 SNEGSKA (reference sequence). The V segment lost 6 bases and the J segment 3 bases; nucleotides outside the gene matches: 6.

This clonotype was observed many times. The CDR3 DNA reads TGTGCCATCAGGGCAGGGGGGCAAGAGACCCAGTACTTC. As protein: CAIRAGGQETQYF. This chain uses TRBV10-3 with TRBJ2-5; D might be TRBD1 (7 bases). The germline gives CDR1 ENHRY, CDR2 SYGVKD. The CDR3 is 13 residues long. V lost 6 bases and J lost 2, with 10 bases in between.

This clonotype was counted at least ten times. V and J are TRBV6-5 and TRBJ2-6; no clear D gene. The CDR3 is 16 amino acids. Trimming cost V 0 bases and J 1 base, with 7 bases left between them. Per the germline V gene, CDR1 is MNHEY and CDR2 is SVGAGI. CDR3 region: CASSYSTVSGANVLTF. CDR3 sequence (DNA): TGTGCCAGCAGTTACTCGACCGTTTCTGGGGCCAACGTCCTGACTTTC.

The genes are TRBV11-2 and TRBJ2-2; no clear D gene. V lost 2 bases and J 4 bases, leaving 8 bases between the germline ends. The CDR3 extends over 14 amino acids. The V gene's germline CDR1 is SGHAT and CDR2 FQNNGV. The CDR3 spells CASSLSPRTGELFF. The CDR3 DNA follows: TGTGCCAGCAGCTTATCACCTCGCACCGGGGAGCTGTTTTTT.

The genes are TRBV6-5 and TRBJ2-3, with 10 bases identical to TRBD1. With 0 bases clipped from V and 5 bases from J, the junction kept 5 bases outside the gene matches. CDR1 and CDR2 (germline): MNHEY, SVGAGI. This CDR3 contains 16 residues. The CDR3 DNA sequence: TGTGCCAGCAGTTACTCAGGGACAGGGGAGCGAGATACGCAGTATTTT. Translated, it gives CASSYSGTGERDTQYF.

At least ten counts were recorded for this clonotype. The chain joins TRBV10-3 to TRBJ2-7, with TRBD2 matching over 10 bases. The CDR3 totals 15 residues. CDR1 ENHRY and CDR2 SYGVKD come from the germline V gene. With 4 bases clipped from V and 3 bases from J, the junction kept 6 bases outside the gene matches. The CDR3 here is CAISGTSGQFYEQYF. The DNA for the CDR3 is TGTGCCATCAGTGGGACTAGCGGACAATTCTACGAGCAGTACTTC.